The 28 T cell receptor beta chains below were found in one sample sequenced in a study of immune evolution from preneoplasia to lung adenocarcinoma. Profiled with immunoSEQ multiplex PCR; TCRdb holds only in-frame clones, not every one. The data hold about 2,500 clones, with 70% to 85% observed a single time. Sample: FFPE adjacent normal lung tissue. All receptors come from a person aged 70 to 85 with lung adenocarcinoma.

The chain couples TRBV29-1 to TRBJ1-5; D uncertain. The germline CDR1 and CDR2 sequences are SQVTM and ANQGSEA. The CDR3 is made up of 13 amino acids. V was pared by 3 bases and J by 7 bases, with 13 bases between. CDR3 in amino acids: CSVDGGYRQPQHF. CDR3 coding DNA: TGCAGCGTTGACGGAGGGTATCGCCAGCCCCAGCATTTT. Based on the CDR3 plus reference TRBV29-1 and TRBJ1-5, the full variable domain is SAVISQKPSRDICQRGTSLTIQCQVDSQVTMMFWYRQQPGQSLTLIATANQGSEATYESGFVIDKFPISRPNLTFSTLTVSNMSPEDSSIYLCSVDGGYRQPQHFGDGTRLSIL.

DNA of the CDR3: TGTGCCAGCAGTTTAATGGACAGGGGTCTCACTGAAGCTTTCTTT. It yields the protein CASSLMDRGLTEAFF. The rearrangement links TRBV28 to TRBJ1-1; 9 nucleotides align to TRBD1. Germline V gene sequence: CDR1 MDHEN, CDR2 SYDVKM. This CDR3 has 15 residues. The ends lost 2 bases at V and 4 bases at J; junction bases unmatched: 5.

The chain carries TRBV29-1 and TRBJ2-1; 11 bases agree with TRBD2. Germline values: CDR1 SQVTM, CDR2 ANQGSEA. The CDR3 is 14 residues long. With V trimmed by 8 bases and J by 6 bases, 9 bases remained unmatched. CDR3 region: CSLGGTSGFNEQFF. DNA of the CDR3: TGCAGCCTGGGGGGGACTAGCGGATTCAATGAGCAGTTCTTC.

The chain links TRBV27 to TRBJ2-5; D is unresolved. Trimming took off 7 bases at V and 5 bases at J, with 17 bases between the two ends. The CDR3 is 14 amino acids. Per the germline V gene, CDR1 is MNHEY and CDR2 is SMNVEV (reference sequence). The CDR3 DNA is TGTGCCAGCACCCCTATTGGCAGTATGGAGACCCAGTACTTC. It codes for CASTPIGSMETQYF.

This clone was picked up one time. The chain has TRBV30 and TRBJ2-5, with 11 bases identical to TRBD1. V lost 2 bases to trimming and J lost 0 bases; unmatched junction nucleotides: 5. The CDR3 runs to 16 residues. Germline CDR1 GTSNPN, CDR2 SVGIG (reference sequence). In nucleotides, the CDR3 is TGTGCCTGGAGTTCCAGGACAGGGGGCAACCAAGAGACCCAGTACTTC. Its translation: CAWSSRTGGNQETQYF.

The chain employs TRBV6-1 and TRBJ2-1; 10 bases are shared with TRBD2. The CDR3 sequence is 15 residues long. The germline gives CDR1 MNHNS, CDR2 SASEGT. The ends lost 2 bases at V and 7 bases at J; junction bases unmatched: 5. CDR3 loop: CASSENPSGSNEQFF. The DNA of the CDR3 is TGTGCCAGCAGTGAAAACCCTAGCGGGAGTAATGAGCAGTTCTTC.

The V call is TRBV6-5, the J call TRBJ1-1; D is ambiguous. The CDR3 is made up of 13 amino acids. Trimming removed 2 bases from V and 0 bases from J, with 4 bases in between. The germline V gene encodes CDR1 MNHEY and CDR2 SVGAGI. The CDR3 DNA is TGTGCCAGCAGTTACGATGTGAACACTGAAGCTTTCTTT. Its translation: CASSYDVNTEAFF.

CDR3 sequence reads: CASSLGGVKTQYF. In DNA form, the CDR3 reads TGTGCCAGCAGCCTCGGAGGGGTGAAGACCCAGTACTTC. The V gene is TRBV5-4, the J gene TRBJ2-5; the D gene is possibly TRBD2 (6 bases). The CDR3 contains 13 residues. Looked up from germline, CDR1 is SGHNT and CDR2 is YYREEE (reference sequence). V was pared by 4 bases and J by 6 bases, with 13 bases between.

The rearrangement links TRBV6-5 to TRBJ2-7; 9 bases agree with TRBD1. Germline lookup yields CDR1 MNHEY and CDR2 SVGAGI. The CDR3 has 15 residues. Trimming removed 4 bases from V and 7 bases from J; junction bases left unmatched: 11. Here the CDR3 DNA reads TGTGCCAGCAGTTTCAAGGGACAGGGAGTGCGGGAGCAGTACTTC. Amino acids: CASSFKGQGVREQYF.

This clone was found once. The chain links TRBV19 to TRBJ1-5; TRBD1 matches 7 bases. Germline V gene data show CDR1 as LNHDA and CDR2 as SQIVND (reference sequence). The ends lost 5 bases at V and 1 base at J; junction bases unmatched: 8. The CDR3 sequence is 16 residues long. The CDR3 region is CASSPREGASNQPQHF. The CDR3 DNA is TGTGCCAGTAGTCCGAGGGAGGGGGCCAGCAATCAGCCCCAGCATTTT. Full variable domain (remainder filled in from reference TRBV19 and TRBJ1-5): DGGITQSPKYLFRKEGQNVTLSCEQNLNHDAMYWYRQDPGQGLRLIYYSQIVNDFQKGDIAEGYSVSREKKESFPLTVTSAQKNPTAFYLCASSPREGASNQPQHFGDGTRLSIL.

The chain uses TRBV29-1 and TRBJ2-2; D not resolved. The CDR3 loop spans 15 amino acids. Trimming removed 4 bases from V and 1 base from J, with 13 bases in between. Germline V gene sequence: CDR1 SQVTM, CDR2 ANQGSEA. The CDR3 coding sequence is TGCAGCGTTGTCCCAACCACCTGGAACACCGGGGAGCTGTTTTTT. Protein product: CSVVPTTWNTGELFF.

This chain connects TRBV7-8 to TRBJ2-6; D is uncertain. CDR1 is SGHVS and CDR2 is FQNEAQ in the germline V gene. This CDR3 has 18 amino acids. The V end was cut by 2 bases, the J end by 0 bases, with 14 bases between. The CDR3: CASSLRQKGYSGANVLTF. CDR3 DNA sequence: TGTGCCAGCAGCTTAAGGCAGAAGGGTTACTCTGGGGCCAACGTCCTGACTTTC. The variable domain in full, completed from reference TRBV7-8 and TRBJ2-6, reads GAGVSQSPRYKVAKRGQDVALRCDPISGHVSLFWYQQALGQGPEFLTYFQNEAQLDKSGLPSDRFFAERPEGSVSTLKIQRTQQEDSAVYLCASSLRQKGYSGANVLTFGAGSRLTVL.

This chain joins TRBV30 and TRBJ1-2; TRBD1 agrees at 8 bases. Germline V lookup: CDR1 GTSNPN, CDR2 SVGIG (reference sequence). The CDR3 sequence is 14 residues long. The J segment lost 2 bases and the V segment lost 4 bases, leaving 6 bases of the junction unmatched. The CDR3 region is CAWTRQGSNYGYTF. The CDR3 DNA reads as TGTGCCTGGACCAGACAGGGGTCGAACTATGGCTACACCTTC.

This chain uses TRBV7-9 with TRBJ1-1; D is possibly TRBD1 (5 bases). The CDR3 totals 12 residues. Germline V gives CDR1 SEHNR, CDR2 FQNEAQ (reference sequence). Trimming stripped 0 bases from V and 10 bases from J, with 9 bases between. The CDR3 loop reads CASSLALGTAFF. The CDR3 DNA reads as TGTGCCAGCAGCTTAGCGCTGGGGACAGCTTTCTTT.

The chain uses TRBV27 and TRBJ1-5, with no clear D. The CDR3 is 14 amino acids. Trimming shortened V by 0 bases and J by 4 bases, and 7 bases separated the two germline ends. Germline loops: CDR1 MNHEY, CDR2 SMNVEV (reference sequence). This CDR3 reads CASSLSPLNQPQHF. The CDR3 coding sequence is TGTGCCAGCAGTTTATCACCCTTAAATCAGCCCCAGCATTTT.

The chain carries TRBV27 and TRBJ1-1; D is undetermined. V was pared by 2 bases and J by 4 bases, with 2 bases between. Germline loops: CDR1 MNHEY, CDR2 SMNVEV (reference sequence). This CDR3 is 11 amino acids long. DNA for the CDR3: TGTGCCAGCAGTTTAAGCACTGAAGCTTTCTTT. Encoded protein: CASSLSTEAFF.

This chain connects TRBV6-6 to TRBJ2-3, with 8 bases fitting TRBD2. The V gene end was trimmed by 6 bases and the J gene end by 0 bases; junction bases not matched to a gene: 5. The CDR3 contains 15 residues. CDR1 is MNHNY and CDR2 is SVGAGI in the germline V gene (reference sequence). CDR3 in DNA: TGTGCCAGCAGGCGTCCTAGCGGGAGCACAGATACGCAGTATTTT. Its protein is CASRRPSGSTDTQYF.

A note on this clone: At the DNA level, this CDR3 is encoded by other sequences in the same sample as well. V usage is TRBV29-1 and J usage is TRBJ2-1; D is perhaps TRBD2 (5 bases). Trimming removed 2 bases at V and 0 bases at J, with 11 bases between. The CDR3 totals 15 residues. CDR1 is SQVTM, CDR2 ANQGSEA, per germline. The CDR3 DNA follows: TGCAGCGTTGAATTATCTGGGAGCTCCTACAATGAGCAGTTCTTC. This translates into CSVELSGSSYNEQFF.

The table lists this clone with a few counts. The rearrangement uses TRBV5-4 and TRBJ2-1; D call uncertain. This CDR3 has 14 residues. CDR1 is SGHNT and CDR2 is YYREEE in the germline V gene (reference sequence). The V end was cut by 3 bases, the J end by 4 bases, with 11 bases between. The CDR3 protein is CASSSPFGYNEQFF. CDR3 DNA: TGTGCCAGCAGCTCACCCTTCGGGTACAATGAGCAGTTCTTC.

The CDR3 sequence: CASSPRMRETQYF. CDR3 nucleotide sequence: TGTGCCAGCTCACCAAGAATGAGAGAGACCCAGTACTTC. This chain joins TRBV18 and TRBJ2-5; D ambiguous. The CDR3 sequence is 13 residues long. Per germline, CDR1 KGHSH and CDR2 LQKENI. V dropped 2 bases and J dropped 4 bases, with 8 bases sitting between them.

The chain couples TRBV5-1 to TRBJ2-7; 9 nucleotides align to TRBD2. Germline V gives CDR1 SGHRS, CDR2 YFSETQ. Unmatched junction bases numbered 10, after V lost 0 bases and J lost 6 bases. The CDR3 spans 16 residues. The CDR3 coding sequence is TGCGCCAGCAGCTTGGGACTAGCGGACTACCTTCGCGAGCAGTACTTC. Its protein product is CASSLGLADYLREQYF.

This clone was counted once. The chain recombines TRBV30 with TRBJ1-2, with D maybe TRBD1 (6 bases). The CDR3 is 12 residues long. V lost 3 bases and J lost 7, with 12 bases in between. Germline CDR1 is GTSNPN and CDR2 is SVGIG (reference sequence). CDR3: CAWRPVTGGYTF. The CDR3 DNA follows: TGTGCCTGGAGACCGGTGACAGGTGGCTACACCTTC.

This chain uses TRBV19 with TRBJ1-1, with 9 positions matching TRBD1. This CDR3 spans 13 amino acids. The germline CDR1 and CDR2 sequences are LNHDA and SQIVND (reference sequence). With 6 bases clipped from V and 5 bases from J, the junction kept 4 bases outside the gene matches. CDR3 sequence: CASSRTGATEAFF. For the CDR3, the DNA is TGTGCCAGTAGCCGGACAGGGGCAACTGAAGCTTTCTTT.

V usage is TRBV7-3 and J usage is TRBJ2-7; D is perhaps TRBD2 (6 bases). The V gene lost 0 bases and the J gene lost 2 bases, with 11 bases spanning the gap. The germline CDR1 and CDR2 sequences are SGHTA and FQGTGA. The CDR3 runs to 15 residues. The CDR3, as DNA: TGTGCCAGCAGCTTAACGGGGGGTGGGGCCTACGAGCAGTACTTC. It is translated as CASSLTGGGAYEQYF.

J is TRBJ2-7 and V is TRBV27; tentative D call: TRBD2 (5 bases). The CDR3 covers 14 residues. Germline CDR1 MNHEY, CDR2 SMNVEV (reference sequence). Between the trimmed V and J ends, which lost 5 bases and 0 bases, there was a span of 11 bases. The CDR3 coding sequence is TGTGCCAGCAGTCAAATAGGGAGCTCCTACGAGCAGTACTTC. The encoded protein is CASSQIGSSYEQYF.

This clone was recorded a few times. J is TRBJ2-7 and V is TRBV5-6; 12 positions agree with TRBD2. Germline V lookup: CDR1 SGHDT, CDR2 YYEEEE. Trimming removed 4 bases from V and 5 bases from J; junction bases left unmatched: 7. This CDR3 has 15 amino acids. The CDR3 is CASSTTSGSFNEQYF. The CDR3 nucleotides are TGTGCCAGCAGCACGACTAGCGGGAGTTTCAACGAGCAGTACTTC.

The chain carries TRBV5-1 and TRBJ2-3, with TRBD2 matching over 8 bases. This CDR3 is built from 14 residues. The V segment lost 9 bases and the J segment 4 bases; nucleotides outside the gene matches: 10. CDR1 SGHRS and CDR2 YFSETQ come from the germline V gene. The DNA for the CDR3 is TGCGCCACAGCGGGGGACCTATCCCCAGATACGCAGTATTTT. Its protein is CATAGDLSPDTQYF.

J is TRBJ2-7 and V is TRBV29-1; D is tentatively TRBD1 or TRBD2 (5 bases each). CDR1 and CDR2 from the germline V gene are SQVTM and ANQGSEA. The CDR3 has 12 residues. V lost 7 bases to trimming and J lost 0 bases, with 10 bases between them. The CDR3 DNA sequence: TGCAGCGCGAGAGGGGCCTCCTACGAGCAGTACTTC. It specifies CSARGASYEQYF.